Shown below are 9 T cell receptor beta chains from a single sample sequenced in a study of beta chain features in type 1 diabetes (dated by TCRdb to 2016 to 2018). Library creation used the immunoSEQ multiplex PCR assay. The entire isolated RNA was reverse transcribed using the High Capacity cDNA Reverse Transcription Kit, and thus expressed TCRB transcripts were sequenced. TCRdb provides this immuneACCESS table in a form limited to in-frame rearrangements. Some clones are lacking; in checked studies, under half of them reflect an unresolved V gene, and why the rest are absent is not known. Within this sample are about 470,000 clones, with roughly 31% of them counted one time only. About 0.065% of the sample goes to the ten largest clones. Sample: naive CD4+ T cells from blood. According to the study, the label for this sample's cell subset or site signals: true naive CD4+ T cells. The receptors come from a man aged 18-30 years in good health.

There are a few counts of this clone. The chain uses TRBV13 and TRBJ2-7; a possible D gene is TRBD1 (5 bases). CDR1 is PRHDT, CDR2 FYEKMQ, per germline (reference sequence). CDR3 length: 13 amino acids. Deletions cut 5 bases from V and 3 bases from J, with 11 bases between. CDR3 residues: CASSRQTGYEQYF. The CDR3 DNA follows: TGTGCCAGCAGCCGACAGACTGGCTACGAGCAGTACTTC.

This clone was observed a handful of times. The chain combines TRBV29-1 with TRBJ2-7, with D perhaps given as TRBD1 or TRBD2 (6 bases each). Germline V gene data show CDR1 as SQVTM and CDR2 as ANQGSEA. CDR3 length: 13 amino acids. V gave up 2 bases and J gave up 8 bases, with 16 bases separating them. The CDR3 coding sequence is TGCAGCGTTGAATTTCTAGGGGGAGGCCAGCAGTACTTC. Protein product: CSVEFLGGGQQYF.

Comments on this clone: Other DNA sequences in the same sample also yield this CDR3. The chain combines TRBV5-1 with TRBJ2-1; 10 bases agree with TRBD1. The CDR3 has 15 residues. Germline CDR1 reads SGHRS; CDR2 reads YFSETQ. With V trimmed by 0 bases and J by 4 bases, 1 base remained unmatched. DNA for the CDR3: TGCGCCAGCAGCTTGGCGGGACAGGGGTACAATGAGCAGTTCTTC. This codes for CASSLAGQGYNEQFF.

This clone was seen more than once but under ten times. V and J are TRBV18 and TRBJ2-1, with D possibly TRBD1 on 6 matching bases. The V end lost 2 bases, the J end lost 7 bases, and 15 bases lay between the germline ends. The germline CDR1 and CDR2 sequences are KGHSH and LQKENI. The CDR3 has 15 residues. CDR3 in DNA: TGTGCCAGCTCACCAAGGGGGACGGTAGAGAATGAGCAGTTCTTC. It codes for CASSPRGTVENEQFF.

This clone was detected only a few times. The CDR3 nucleotides read TGTGCCAGCAGCTTAGAAGGGGGGACAGTATCCACAGATACGCAGTATTTT. It translates to CASSLEGGTVSTDTQYF. The J gene is TRBJ2-3, the V gene TRBV11-2, with D maybe TRBD1 (7 bases). The germline V gene encodes CDR1 SGHAT and CDR2 FQNNGV. V lost 0 bases and J 2 bases, leaving 15 bases between the germline ends. This CDR3 is 17 amino acids long.

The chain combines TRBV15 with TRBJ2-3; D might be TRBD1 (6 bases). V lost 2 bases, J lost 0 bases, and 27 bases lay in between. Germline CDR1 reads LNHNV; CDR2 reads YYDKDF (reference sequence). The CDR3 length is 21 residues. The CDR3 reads CATSRRIPRGHRAASTDTQYF. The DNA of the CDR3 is TGTGCCACCAGCAGACGGATACCTCGGGGACACCGGGCTGCTAGCACAGATACGCAGTATTTT.

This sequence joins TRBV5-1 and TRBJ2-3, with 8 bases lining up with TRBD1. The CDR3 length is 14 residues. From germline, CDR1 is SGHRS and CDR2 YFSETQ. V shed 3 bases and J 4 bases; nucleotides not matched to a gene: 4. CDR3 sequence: CASSWTGSSDTQYF. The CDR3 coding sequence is TGCGCCAGCAGCTGGACAGGGTCATCAGATACGCAGTATTTT. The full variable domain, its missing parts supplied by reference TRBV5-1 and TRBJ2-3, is KAGVTQTPRYLIKTRGQQVTLSCSPISGHRSVSWYQQTPGQGLQFLFEYFSETQRNKGNFPGRFSGRQFSNSRSEMNVSTLELGDSALYLCASSWTGSSDTQYFGPGTRLTVL.

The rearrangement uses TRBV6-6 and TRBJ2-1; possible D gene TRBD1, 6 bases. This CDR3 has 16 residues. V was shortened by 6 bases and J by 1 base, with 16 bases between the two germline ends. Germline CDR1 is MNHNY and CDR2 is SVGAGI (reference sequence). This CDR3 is CASRISQGWSYNEQFF. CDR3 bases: TGTGCCAGCAGGATATCTCAGGGGTGGTCCTACAATGAGCAGTTCTTC.

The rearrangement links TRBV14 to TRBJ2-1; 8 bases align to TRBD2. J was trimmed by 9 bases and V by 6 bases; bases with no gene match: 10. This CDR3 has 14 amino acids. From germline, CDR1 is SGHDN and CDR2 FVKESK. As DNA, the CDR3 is TGTGCCAGCAGTACGGGACTAGGGTTGCGTGAGCAGTTCTTC. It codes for CASSTGLGLREQFF.